The clone carrying this TCR beta chain has only one observation. As yet, its antigen is unknown. The conserved phenylalanine or tryptophan normally closing the CDR3 is absent here, so this likely arose from a read error. Caucasian individuals from Russia who were healthy and aged about 6 to 95 acted as donors. These data come from a study of blood T cells in healthy people across ages. Study-wide results and limits: Higher diversity and more naive CD4+ cells were features of long-lived donors, compared to aged donors.

A second PCR of roughly 6 to 12 cycles used a sample-barcoded 5' primer and a J-beta primer mix. One entry per CDR3 protein results from TCRdb running MiXCR on the 5' RACE reads. Of approximately 810,000 distinct CDR3 sequences listed, 29% are singletons. Sequencing was carried out using blood. The sequence derives from a woman older than 75 in good health.

In nucleotides, the CDR3 is TGTGCCAGCAGTCTCGGACTGAGACAAGAGACCCAGTACTCC. Its translation is CASSLGLRQETQYS. The J gene is TRBJ2-5, the V gene TRBV12-3 or TRBV12-4, with D possibly matching TRBD2 (5 bases). Deletions cut 5 bases from V and 2 bases from J, with 12 bases between. CDR3 length: 14 amino acids.